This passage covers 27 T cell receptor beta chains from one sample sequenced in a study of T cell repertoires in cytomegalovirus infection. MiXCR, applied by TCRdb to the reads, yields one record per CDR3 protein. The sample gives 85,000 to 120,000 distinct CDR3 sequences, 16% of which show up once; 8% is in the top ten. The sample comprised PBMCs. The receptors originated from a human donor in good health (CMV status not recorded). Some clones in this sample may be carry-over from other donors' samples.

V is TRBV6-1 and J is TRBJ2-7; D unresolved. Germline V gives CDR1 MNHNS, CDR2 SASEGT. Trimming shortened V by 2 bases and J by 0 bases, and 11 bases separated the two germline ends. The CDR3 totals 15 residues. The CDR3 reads CASSEMTVSSYEQYF. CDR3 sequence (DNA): TGTGCCAGCAGTGAAATGACGGTGAGCTCCTACGAGCAGTACTTC.

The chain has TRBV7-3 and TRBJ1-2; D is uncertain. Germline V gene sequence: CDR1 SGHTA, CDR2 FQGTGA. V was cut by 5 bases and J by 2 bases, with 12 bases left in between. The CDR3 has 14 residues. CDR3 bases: TGTGCCAGCAGCCCCGGCGGGCCGAACTATGGCTACACCTTC. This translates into CASSPGGPNYGYTF.

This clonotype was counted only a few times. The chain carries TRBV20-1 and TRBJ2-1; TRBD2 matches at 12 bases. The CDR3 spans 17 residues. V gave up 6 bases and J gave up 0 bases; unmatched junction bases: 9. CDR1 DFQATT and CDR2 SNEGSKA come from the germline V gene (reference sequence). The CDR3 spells CSATGTSGPDSYNEQFF. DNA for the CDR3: TGCAGTGCGACCGGGACTAGCGGGCCAGACTCCTACAATGAGCAGTTCTTC.

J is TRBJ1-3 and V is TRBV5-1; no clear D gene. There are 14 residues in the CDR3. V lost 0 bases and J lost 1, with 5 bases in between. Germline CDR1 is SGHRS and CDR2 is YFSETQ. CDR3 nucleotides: TGCGCCAGCAGCTTGGAGGGATCTGGAAACACCATATATTTT. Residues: CASSLEGSGNTIYF.

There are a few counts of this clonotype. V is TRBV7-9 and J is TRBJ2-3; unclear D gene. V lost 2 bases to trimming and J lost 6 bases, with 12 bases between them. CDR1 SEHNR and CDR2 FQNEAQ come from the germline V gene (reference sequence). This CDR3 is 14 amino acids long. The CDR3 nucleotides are TGTGCCAGCAGCTTACGCCCCCCGCCGGATACGCAGTATTTT. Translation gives CASSLRPPPDTQYF.

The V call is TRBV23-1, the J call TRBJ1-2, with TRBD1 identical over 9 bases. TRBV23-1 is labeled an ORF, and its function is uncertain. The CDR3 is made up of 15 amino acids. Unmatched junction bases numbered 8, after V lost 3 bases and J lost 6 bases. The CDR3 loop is CASSQPTGGENGYTF. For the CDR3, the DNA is TGCGCCAGCAGTCAGCCTACAGGGGGCGAGAATGGCTACACCTTC.

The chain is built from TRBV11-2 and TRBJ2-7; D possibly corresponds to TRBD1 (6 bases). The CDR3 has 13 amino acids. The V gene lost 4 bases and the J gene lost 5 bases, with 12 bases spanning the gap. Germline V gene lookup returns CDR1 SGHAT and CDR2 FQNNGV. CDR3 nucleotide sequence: TGTGCCAGCAGCTCTACAGGGATGGACGAGCAGTACTTC. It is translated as CASSSTGMDEQYF.

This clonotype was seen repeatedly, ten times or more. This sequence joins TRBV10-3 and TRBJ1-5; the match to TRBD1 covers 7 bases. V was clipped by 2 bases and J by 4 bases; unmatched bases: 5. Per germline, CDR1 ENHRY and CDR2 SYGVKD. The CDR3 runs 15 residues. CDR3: CAISEGDSPNQPQHF. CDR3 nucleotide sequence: TGTGCCATCAGTGAGGGGGACAGCCCAAATCAGCCCCAGCATTTT.

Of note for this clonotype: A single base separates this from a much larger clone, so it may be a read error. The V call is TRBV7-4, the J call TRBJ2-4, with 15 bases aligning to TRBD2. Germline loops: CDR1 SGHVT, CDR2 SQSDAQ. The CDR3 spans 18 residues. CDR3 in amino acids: CASSDGLAGGPAKTIQYF. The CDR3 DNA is TGTGCCAGCAGCGACGGACTAGCGGGGGGGCCGGCCAAAACCATTCAGTACTTC.

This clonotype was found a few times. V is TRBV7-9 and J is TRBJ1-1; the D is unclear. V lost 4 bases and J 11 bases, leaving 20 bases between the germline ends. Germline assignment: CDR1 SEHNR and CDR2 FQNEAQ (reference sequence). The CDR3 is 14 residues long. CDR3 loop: CASSSLDRLDGAFF. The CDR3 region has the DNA TGTGCCAGCAGCTCCCTTGACCGACTCGACGGCGCTTTCTTT.

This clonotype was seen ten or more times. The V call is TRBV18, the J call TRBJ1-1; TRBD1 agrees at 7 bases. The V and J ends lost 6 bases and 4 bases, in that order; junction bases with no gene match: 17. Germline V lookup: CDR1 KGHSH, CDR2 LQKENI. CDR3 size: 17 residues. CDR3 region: CASSQLGTTGKITEAFF. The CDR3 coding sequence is TGTGCCAGCTCGCAACTGGGGACGACAGGGAAGATCACTGAAGCTTTCTTT.

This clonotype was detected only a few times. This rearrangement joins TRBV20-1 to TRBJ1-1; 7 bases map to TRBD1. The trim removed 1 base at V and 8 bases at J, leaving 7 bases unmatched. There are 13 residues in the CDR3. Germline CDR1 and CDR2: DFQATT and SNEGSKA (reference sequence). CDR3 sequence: CSARVTGTVEAFF. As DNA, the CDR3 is TGCAGTGCTAGAGTCACCGGGACAGTAGAAGCTTTCTTT.

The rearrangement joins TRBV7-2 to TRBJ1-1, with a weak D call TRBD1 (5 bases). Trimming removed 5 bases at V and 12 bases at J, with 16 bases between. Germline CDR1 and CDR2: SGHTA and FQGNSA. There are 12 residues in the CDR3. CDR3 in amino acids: CASSGRDHQTFF. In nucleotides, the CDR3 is TGTGCCAGCAGCGGTCGGGACCATCAAACTTTCTTT.

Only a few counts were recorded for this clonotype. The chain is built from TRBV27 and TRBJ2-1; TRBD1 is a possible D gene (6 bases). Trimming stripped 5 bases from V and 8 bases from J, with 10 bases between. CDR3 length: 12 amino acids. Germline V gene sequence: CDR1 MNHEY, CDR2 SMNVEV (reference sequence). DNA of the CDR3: TGTGCCAGCAGTCTAACAGGGTATGAGCAGTTCTTC. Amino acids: CASSLTGYEQFF.

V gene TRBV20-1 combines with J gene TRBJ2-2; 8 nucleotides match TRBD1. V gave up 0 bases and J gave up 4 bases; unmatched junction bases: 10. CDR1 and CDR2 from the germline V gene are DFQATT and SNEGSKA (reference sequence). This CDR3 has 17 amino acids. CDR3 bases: TGCAGTGCTAGAGATGGAGACAGGGGAGAAGGCACCGGGGAGCTGTTTTTT. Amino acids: CSARDGDRGEGTGELFF.

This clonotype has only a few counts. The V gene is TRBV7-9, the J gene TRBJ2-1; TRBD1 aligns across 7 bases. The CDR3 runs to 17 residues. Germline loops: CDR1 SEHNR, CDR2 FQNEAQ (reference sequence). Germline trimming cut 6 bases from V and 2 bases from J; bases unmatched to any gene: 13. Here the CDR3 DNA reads TGTGCCAGCAGTTTCCCCCGGGACAGCTTAGCCTACAATGAGCAGTTCTTC. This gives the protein CASSFPRDSLAYNEQFF. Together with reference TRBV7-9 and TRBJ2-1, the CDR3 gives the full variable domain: DTGVSQNPRHKITKRGQNVTFRCDPISEHNRLYWYRQTLGQGPEFLTYFQNEAQLEKSRLLSDRFSAERPKGSFSTLEIQRTEQGDSAMYLCASSFPRDSLAYNEQFFGPGTRLTVL.

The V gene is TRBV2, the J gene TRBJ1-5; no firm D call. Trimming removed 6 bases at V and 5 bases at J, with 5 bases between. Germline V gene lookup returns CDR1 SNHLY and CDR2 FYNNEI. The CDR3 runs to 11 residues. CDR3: CASRWDQPQHF. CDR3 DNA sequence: TGTGCCAGCAGGTGGGATCAGCCCCAGCATTTT. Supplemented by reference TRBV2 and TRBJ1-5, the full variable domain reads EPEVTQTPSHQVTQMGQEVILRCVPISNHLYFYWYRQILGQKVEFLVSFYNNEISEKSEIFDDQFSVERPDGSNFTLKIRSTKLEDSAMYFCASRWDQPQHFGDGTRLSIL.

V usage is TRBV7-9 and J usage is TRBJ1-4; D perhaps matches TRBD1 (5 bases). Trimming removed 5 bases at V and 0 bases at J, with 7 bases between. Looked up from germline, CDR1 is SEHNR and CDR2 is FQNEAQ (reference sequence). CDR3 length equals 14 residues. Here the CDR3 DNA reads TGTGCCAGCAGCCCGACAGCAACTAATGAAAAACTGTTTTTT. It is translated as CASSPTATNEKLFF.

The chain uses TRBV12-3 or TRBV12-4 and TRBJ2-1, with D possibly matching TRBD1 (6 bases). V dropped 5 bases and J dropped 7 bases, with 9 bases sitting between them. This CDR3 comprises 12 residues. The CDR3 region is CASSRQGNEQFF. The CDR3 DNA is TGTGCCAGCAGTCGTCAGGGGAATGAGCAGTTCTTC.

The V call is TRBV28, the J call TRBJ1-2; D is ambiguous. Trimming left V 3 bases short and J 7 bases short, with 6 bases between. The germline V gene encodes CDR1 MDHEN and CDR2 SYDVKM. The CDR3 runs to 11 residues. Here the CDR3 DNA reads TGTGCCAGCAGTTTTTGGGGTGGCTACACCTTC. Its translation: CASSFWGGYTF.

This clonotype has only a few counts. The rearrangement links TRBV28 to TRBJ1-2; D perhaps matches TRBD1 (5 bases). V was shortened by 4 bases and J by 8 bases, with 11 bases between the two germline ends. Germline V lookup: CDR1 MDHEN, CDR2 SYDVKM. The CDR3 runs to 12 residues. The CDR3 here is CASSSQGYGYTF. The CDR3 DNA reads TGTGCCAGCAGTTCGCAGGGATACGGCTACACCTTC.

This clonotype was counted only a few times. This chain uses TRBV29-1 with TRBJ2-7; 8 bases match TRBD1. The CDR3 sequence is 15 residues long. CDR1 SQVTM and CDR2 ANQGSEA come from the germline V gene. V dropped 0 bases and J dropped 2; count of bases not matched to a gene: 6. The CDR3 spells CSVEDQGTGTYEQYF. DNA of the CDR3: TGCAGCGTTGAAGATCAGGGGACAGGAACCTACGAGCAGTACTTC.

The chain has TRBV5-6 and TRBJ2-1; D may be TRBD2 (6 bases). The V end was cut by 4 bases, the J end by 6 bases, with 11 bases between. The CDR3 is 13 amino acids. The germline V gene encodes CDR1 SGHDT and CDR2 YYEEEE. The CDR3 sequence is CASSLPEGNEQFF. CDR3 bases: TGTGCCAGCAGCCTTCCGGAGGGCAATGAGCAGTTCTTC.

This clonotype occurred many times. The CDR3 nucleotides read TGTGCCAGCAGCCAAGTGACGGGAGGGAATACTGAAGCTTTCTTT. Encoded protein: CASSQVTGGNTEAFF. V is TRBV14 and J is TRBJ1-1; D call uncertain. Trimming removed 1 base from V and 5 bases from J, with 14 bases in between. CDR3 length: 15 residues. Germline V lookup: CDR1 SGHDN, CDR2 FVKESK.

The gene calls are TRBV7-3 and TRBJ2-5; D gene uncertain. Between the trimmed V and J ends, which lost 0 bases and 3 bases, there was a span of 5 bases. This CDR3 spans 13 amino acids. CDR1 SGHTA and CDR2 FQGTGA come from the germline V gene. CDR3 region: CASSLTPEETQYF. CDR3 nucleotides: TGTGCCAGCAGCTTAACCCCCGAAGAGACCCAGTACTTC.

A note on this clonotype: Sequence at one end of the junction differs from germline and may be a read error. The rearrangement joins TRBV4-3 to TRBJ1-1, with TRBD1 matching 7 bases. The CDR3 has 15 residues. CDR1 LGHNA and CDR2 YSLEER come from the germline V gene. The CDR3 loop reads CASSQARGLNTEDFF. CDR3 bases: TGCGCCAGCAGCCAAGCAAGGGGGCTGAACACTGAAGATTTCTTT.

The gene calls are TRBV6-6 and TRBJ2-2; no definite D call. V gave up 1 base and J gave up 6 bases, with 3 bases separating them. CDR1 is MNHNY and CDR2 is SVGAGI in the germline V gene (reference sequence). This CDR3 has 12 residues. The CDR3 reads CASSYYSGELFF. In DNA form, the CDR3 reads TGTGCCAGCAGTTACTACTCCGGGGAGCTGTTTTTT.